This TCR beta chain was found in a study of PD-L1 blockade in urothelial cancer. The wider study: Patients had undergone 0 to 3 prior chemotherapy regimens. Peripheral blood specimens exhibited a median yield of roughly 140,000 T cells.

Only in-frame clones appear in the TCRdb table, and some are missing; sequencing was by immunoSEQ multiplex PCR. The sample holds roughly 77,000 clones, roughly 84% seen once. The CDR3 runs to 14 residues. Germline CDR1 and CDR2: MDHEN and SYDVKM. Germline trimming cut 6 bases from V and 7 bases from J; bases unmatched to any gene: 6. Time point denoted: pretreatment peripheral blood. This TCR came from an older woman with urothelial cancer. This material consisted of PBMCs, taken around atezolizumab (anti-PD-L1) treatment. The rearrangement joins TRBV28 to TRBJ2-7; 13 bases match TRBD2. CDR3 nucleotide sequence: TGTGCCAGCAGGGAGACTAGCGGGAGGAGGGAGCAGTACTTC. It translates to CASRETSGRREQYF.